This TCR beta chain was obtained from a study of T cell repertoires in cytomegalovirus infection. The germline V gene has CDR1 SQVTM and CDR2 ANQGSEA. V gave up 5 bases and J gave up 0 bases; unmatched junction bases: 3. The CDR3 is made up of 13 amino acids. One entry per CDR3 protein results from TCRdb running MiXCR on the reads. Here the sample spans a few hundred thousand distinct CDR3 sequences, 33% being singletons. With regard to this clonotype: Antigen specificity is unknown.

The rearrangement uses TRBV29-1 and TRBJ2-5, with 7 bases fitting TRBD1. The sequence derives from a human donor in good health (CMV status not recorded). Some clones in this sample may be carry-over from other donors' samples. The source material was cultured PBMCs, sampled from culture after CMV antigen stimulation. The CDR3 sequence: CSVTGTDQETQYF. CDR3 sequence (DNA): TGCAGCGTTACCGGGACAGACCAAGAGACCCAGTACTTC.